This T cell receptor beta chain originates from a study of control samples from healthy donors and cancer patients. The method was immunoSEQ multiplex PCR; TCRdb's version includes in-frame clones alone and lacks a portion of them. The sample has 100,000 to 150,000 clones; about nine tenths are singletons. This clone occurred once. Germline lookup yields CDR1 SNHLY and CDR2 FYNNEI. V was cut by 4 bases and J by 1 base, with 16 bases left in between. The CDR3 has 16 residues. This sequence was found in a man between 18 and 29 years old in good health. Sequenced input: blood. The chain recombines TRBV2 with TRBJ1-2, with D possibly matching TRBD1 (5 bases). CDR3 amino acids: CASSVNRGDFNYGYTF. The CDR3 DNA reads as TGTGCCAGCAGTGTGAATCGAGGGGATTTTAACTATGGCTACACCTTC.